This is a list of T cell receptor beta chains from one sample in a study of T cells in Graves' hyperthyroidism and ophthalmopathy. One entry per CDR3 protein results from TCRdb running MiXCR on the multiplex PCR reads. The table has about 610,000 distinct CDR3 sequences, roughly 46% seen once. The sample consisted of peripheral blood or thyroid tissue (not recorded which). These receptor sequences come from a woman under 30 with Graves' hyperthyroidism. Each CDR3 is given with its conserved first and last residue. A D gene is named only where the DNA matches it firmly. Clone sizes are given selectively: once, few, many, or a class where the clone is expanded.

J: TRBJ2-7
size: -
V: TRBV9
D: TRBD2
CDR3: CASSTSGGSDSYEQYF
DNA: TGTGCCAGCAGCACTAGCGGGGGGAGCGACTCCTACGAGCAGTACTTC

J: TRBJ2-6
size: -
V: TRBV24-1
D: -
CDR3: CATSDNSGTF
DNA: TGTGCCACCAGTGACAACTCCGGGACTTTC

J: TRBJ2-5
size: -
V: TRBV7-9
D: TRBD2
CDR3: CASSINPGLAGGQETQYF
DNA: TGTGCCAGCAGCATCAACCCGGGACTAGCGGGAGGGCAAGAGACCCAGTACTTC

J: TRBJ2-7
size: once
V: TRBV5-5
D: -
CDR3: CASSAGPPGNQPQQYF
DNA: TGTGCCAGCAGCGCTGGTCCGCCGGGAAATCAGCCCCAGCAGTACTTC

J: TRBJ2-3
size: -
V: TRBV9
D: TRBD2
CDR3: CASSVVPAGFTDTQYF
DNA: TGTGCCAGCAGCGTAGTGCCAGCGGGGTTCACAGATACGCAGTATTTT

J: TRBJ1-6
size: many
V: TRBV20-1
D: TRBD1
CDR3: CSASLGQQNSPLHF
DNA: TGCAGTGCTAGCCTGGGACAGCAAAATTCACCCCTCCACTTT

J: TRBJ2-7
size: many
V: TRBV13
D: -
CDR3: CASSLGSGEQYF
DNA: TGTGCCAGCAGCTTAGGGTCGGGGGAGCAGTACTTC

J: TRBJ1-4
size: many
V: TRBV11-2
D: TRBD1
CDR3: CASSSTGATEKLFF
DNA: TGTGCCAGCAGCTCGACAGGGGCGACTGAAAAACTGTTTTTT

J: TRBJ2-5
size: many
V: TRBV15
D: TRBD2
CDR3: CATAASGSQETQYF
DNA: TGTGCCACCGCGGCTAGCGGGAGCCAAGAGACCCAGTACTTC

J: TRBJ2-1
size: -
V: TRBV2
D: -
CDR3: CASITHALKQFF
DNA: TGTGCCAGCATCACACACGCACTAAAGCAGTTCTTC

J: TRBJ2-3
size: -
V: TRBV29-1
D: TRBD2
CDR3: CSVAGGTDTQYF
DNA: TGCAGCGTTGCGGGAGGGACAGATACGCAGTATTTT

J: TRBJ1-3
size: -
V: TRBV7-2
D: -
CDR3: CASSEGGGDGNTIYF
DNA: TGTGCCAGCTCCGAAGGTGGAGGGGACGGAAACACCATATATTTT

J: TRBJ2-7
size: many
V: TRBV12-3/TRBV12-4
D: TRBD2
CDR3: CASSSLTSQAVYEQYF
DNA: TGTGCCAGCAGTTCCCTGACTAGCCAAGCAGTCTACGAGCAGTACTTC

J: TRBJ2-3
size: -
V: TRBV5-1
D: TRBD2
CDR3: CASSSGRGDTQYF
DNA: TGCGCCAGCAGTAGCGGGAGGGGAGATACGCAGTATTTT

J: TRBJ1-1
size: -
V: TRBV4-1
D: TRBD1
CDR3: CASSQEDRGFKGNTEAFF
DNA: TGCGCCAGCAGCCAGGAGGACAGGGGGTTTAAGGGGAACACTGAAGCTTTCTTT

J: TRBJ1-1
size: few
V: TRBV7-3
D: -
CDR3: CASSQRGDLDTEAFF
DNA: TGTGCCAGCAGCCAGAGGGGGGATTTAGACACTGAAGCTTTCTTT

J: TRBJ2-5
size: -
V: TRBV10-3
D: TRBD2
CDR3: CAISEGLAGIETQYF
DNA: TGTGCCATCAGTGAGGGACTAGCCGGGATTGAGACCCAGTACTTC

J: TRBJ2-1
size: few
V: TRBV9
D: -
CDR3: CASSQGRGAHNEQFF
DNA: TGTGCCAGCAGCCAAGGCCGAGGCGCGCACAATGAGCAGTTCTTC

J: TRBJ2-2
size: -
V: TRBV29-1
D: -
CDR3: CSVATDGQELFF
DNA: TGCAGCGTTGCGACAGACGGTCAGGAGCTGTTTTTT

J: TRBJ1-5
size: -
V: TRBV20-1
D: TRBD1
CDR3: CSARWTGRGEQPQHF
DNA: TGCAGTGCTCGATGGACAGGCAGGGGCGAGCAGCCCCAGCATTTT

J: TRBJ2-5
size: many
V: TRBV29-1
D: TRBD2
CDR3: CSVASSGSAETQYF
DNA: TGCAGCGTTGCCAGTAGCGGGAGCGCGGAGACCCAGTACTTC

J: TRBJ1-5
size: many
V: TRBV6-6
D: -
CDR3: CASSYAEGVRPQHF
DNA: TGTGCCAGCAGTTACGCTGAGGGGGTTAGGCCCCAGCATTTT